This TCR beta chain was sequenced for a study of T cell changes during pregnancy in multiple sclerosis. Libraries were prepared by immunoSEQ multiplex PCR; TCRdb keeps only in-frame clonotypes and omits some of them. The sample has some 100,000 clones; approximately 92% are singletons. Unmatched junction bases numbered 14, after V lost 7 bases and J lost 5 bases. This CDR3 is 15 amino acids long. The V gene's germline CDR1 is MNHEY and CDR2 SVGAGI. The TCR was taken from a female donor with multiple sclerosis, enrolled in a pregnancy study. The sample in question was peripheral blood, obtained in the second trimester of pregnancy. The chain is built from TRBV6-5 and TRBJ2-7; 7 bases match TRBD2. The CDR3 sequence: CASTNPVAGGNEQYF. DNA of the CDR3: TGTGCCAGCACAAATCCAGTAGCGGGCGGGAACGAGCAGTACTTC.